The 12 T cell receptor beta chains reported below all come from one sample, sequenced in a study of early T cells in non-severe SARS-CoV-2 infection. TCRdb passed the 5' RACE reads through MiXCR, listing each CDR3 protein once. Of approximately 71,000 distinct CDR3 sequences detected, roughly 12% appear once; the ten largest clones hold 4% to 5%. The specimen sequenced was whole blood. These receptors all stem from an adult who was a healthcare worker with PCR-confirmed SARS-CoV-2 infection or an uninfected control (not recorded which).

CDR3 coding DNA: TGTGCCAGCAGCCCAGGGGAGGCCTATGGCTACACCTTC. Its protein product is CASSPGEAYGYTF. The rearrangement joins TRBV2 to TRBJ1-2; D may be TRBD1 (6 bases). Germline CDR1 and CDR2: SNHLY and FYNNEI. V was shortened by 6 bases and J by 4 bases, with 12 bases between the two germline ends. There are 13 residues in the CDR3. Complete variable domain (other parts from reference TRBV2 and TRBJ1-2): EPEVTQTPSHQVTQMGQEVILRCVPISNHLYFYWYRQILGQKVEFLVSFYNNEISEKSEIFDDQFSVERPDGSNFTLKIRSTKLEDSAMYFCASSPGEAYGYTFGSGTRLTVV.

This clonotype was seen many times. This chain links TRBV5-5 with TRBJ2-7; unclear D gene. The CDR3 extends over 12 amino acids. Deletions cut 2 bases from V and 5 bases from J, with 8 bases between. CDR1 and CDR2 from the germline V gene are SGHKS and YYEKEE (reference sequence). This chain's CDR3 is CASSLAMNEQYF. CDR3 sequence (DNA): TGTGCCAGCAGCTTAGCCATGAACGAGCAGTACTTC.

The rearrangement joins TRBV7-6 to TRBJ2-5; D gene ambiguous. Trimming left V 1 base short and J 2 bases short, with 11 bases between. The CDR3 spans 15 residues. Germline CDR1 SGHVS, CDR2 FNYEAQ. In nucleotides, the CDR3 is TGTGCCAGCAGCTTAGGAGTCACGGGTCAAGAGACCCAGTACTTC. It specifies CASSLGVTGQETQYF.

The chain couples TRBV2 to TRBJ2-3, with D hard to call. The CDR3 loop spans 11 amino acids. Trimming stripped 7 bases from V and 2 bases from J, with 4 bases between. The V gene's germline CDR1 is SNHLY and CDR2 FYNNEI. This CDR3 is CASTYTDTQYF. The DNA of the CDR3 is TGTGCCAGCACTTACACAGATACGCAGTATTTT.

The gene calls are TRBV7-3 and TRBJ2-6; D is unresolved. The CDR3 has 14 amino acids. Germline V gene sequence: CDR1 SGHTA, CDR2 FQGTGA. V lost 8 bases and J lost 4, with 12 bases in between. CDR3 in amino acids: CASSIMAGANVLTF. The CDR3 coding sequence is TGTGCCAGCTCAATAATGGCCGGGGCCAACGTCCTGACTTTC.

The chain recombines TRBV29-1 with TRBJ2-1, with D possibly being TRBD2 (6 bases). This CDR3 has 15 residues. The V gene lost 4 bases and the J gene lost 2 bases, with 15 bases spanning the gap. CDR1 and CDR2 from the germline V gene are SQVTM and ANQGSEA. For the CDR3, the DNA is TGCAGCGTTGTCTCCGAGACTAGACCCTACAATGAGCAGTTCTTC. It is translated as CSVVSETRPYNEQFF.

This clonotype was observed at least ten times. The chain couples TRBV7-9 to TRBJ1-1, with D unresolved. CDR1 is SEHNR and CDR2 is FQNEAQ in the germline V gene (reference sequence). V was shortened by 1 base and J by 6 bases, with 12 bases between the two germline ends. CDR3 length equals 14 residues. CDR3 residues: CASSLVGRSPEAFF. The CDR3 nucleotides read TGTGCCAGCAGCTTAGTAGGTCGGTCACCTGAAGCTTTCTTT.

The gene calls are TRBV6-5 and TRBJ2-7; 8 bases match TRBD2. This CDR3 is built from 14 residues. Germline-derived CDR1 and CDR2 are MNHEY and SVGAGI. The V and J ends lost 2 bases and 2 bases, in that order; junction bases with no gene match: 2. For the CDR3, the DNA is TGTGCCAGCAGTTACCTTAGCGGGGCCTACGAGCAGTACTTC. It translates to CASSYLSGAYEQYF.

Ten or more counts support this clonotype. The chain has TRBV6-5 and TRBJ2-3; tentatively, D is TRBD1 (6 bases). The CDR3 is made up of 11 amino acids. Trimming took off 9 bases at V and 6 bases at J, with 10 bases between the two ends. CDR1 is MNHEY, CDR2 SVGAGI, per germline. The DNA of the CDR3 is TGTGCCAGTACAGGGAACGATACGCAGTATTTT. Translating it yields CASTGNDTQYF.

This clonotype was observed a few times. This chain connects TRBV5-1 to TRBJ2-7; 9 bases match TRBD2. Looked up from germline, CDR1 is SGHRS and CDR2 is YFSETQ. The CDR3 length is 15 residues. Trimming at V came to 3 bases and at J to 5 bases, leaving 9 bases not matched to a gene. The CDR3 sequence: CASSWGLALEDEQYF. The CDR3 bases are TGCGCCAGCAGCTGGGGACTAGCCCTAGAGGACGAGCAGTACTTC.

This clonotype has ten or more counts. This sequence joins TRBV20-1 and TRBJ2-5; 11 nucleotides match TRBD1. J lost 5 bases, V lost 6 bases, and 8 bases had no gene match. This CDR3 is built from 14 residues. The germline CDR1 and CDR2 sequences are DFQATT and SNEGSKA (reference sequence). The CDR3 loop is CSAPDRGRGETQYF. CDR3 nucleotide sequence: TGCAGTGCCCCGGACAGGGGGCGCGGGGAGACCCAGTACTTC.

This clonotype showed up many times. The chain uses TRBV12-3 or TRBV12-4 and TRBJ2-1; 10 nucleotides align to TRBD2. This CDR3 has 15 amino acids. Trimming at V came to 6 bases and at J to 6 bases, leaving 8 bases not matched to a gene. This CDR3 is CASSSRLAGLNEQFF. Written as DNA, the CDR3 is TGTGCCAGCAGCTCCCGACTAGCGGGCCTCAATGAGCAGTTCTTC.